These 26 T cell receptor beta chains share one sample of origin, sequenced in a study of shared clonotypes between healthy human individuals. Naive CD8 cells lacked CD45RO and underwent positive selection for CCR7, leaving out terminally differentiated effector memory CD45RA+ cells. Libraries were prepared by immunoSEQ multiplex PCR; TCRdb keeps only in-frame clonotypes and omits some of them. This table has millions of clones, about 94% appearing once. Sequenced material: naive CD8+ T cells sorted from blood. These receptor sequences come from a young man in good health.

Note on this clone: In the same sample, other DNA sequences code for this CDR3. The chain carries TRBV7-6 and TRBJ1-3; D is ambiguous. This CDR3 has 13 residues. V gave up 1 base and J gave up 7 bases, with 8 bases separating them. Germline assignment: CDR1 SGHVS and CDR2 FNYEAQ. CDR3 sequence: CASSLEPGNTIYF. The CDR3 DNA reads as TGTGCCAGCAGCTTAGAACCGGGGAACACCATATATTTT.

This chain uses TRBV4-3 with TRBJ2-3; no clear D gene. Trimming took off 0 bases at V and 2 bases at J, with 9 bases between the two ends. Germline values: CDR1 LGHNA, CDR2 YSLEER. The CDR3 runs 15 residues. The CDR3, as DNA: TGCGCCAGCAGCCAAGAATTTCAAGTCACAGATACGCAGTATTTT. As protein: CASSQEFQVTDTQYF.

V gene TRBV9 combines with J gene TRBJ2-2; 9 bases match TRBD1. Germline-derived CDR1 and CDR2 are SGDLS and YYNGEE. V lost 4 bases and J lost 6; bases outside the gene matches: 7. This CDR3 spans 15 amino acids. CDR3 sequence: CASSPGQGNAGELFF. The DNA of the CDR3 is TGTGCCAGCAGCCCGGGACAGGGTAACGCCGGGGAGCTGTTTTTT.

The chain has TRBV19 and TRBJ2-1, with TRBD2 matching 13 bases. The CDR3 has 15 residues. Germline lookup yields CDR1 LNHDA and CDR2 SQIVND (reference sequence). V dropped 6 bases and J dropped 4; count of bases not matched to a gene: 3. In DNA form, the CDR3 reads TGTGCCAGTAGCCGACTAGCGGGAGGATACAATGAGCAGTTCTTC. It codes for CASSRLAGGYNEQFF.

The chain combines TRBV25-1 with TRBJ1-2; D gene uncertain. CDR1 and CDR2 from the germline V gene are MGHDK and SYGVNS. The CDR3 sequence is 13 residues long. V lost 1 base and J 6 bases, leaving 9 bases between the germline ends. CDR3 DNA: TGTGCCAGCAGTGAATCCAGTGTTGATGGCTACACCTTC. Amino acid sequence: CASSESSVDGYTF.

The chain joins TRBV7-9 to TRBJ2-5; D call uncertain. This CDR3 contains 14 residues. The V and J ends lost 7 bases and 5 bases respectively, with 17 bases between them. Per the germline V gene, CDR1 is SEHNR and CDR2 is FQNEAQ (reference sequence). The CDR3 DNA follows: TGTGCCAGCAACCCATCCTGGGGTCCCGAGACCCAGTACTTC. Its protein is CASNPSWGPETQYF.

The count of this clone is one. The gene calls are TRBV2 and TRBJ2-5; 12 positions agree with TRBD1. The germline V gene has CDR1 SNHLY and CDR2 FYNNEI. V gave up 5 bases and J gave up 5 bases; unmatched junction bases: 6. The CDR3 covers 15 residues. This CDR3 reads CASSQGQGAVETQYF. In nucleotides, the CDR3 is TGTGCCAGCAGTCAGGGACAGGGGGCCGTGGAGACCCAGTACTTC.

The chain combines TRBV11-2 with TRBJ2-1; 7 nucleotides agree with TRBD2. The CDR3 loop spans 17 amino acids. V trimming: 1 base; J trimming: 4 bases; junction bases outside the gene matches: 10. From germline, CDR1 is SGHAT and CDR2 FQNNGV. The DNA for the CDR3 is TGTGCCAGCAGCTTAGTCCGGGGAGCGGGAAAGTACAATGAGCAGTTCTTC. Translated, it gives CASSLVRGAGKYNEQFF. The complete variable domain, with remaining parts taken from reference TRBV11-2 and TRBJ2-1, reads EAGVAQSPRYKIIEKRQSVAFWCNPISGHATLYWYQQILGQGPKLLIQFQNNGVVDDSQLPKDRFSAERLKGVDSTLKIQPAKLEDSAVYLCASSLVRGAGKYNEQFFGPGTRLTVL.

A note on this clone: A read error may explain this, as a much larger clone is one base away. This sample also contains other DNA sequences that code for the same CDR3. V gene TRBV6-5 combines with J gene TRBJ2-2, with D unresolved. Germline V gene sequence: CDR1 MNHEY, CDR2 SVGAGI. The CDR3 loop spans 11 amino acids. The V end was cut by 6 bases, the J end by 6 bases, with 5 bases between. CDR3 region: CASSVAGELFF. In DNA form, the CDR3 reads TGTGCCAGCAGCGTGGCCGGGGAGCTGTTTTTT.

The rearrangement joins TRBV7-6 to TRBJ2-5; 8 bases match TRBD2. This CDR3 is 16 amino acids long. Trimming took 5 bases from V and 0 from J; bases not matched to a gene: 8. The germline gives CDR1 SGHVS, CDR2 FNYEAQ. CDR3 DNA: TGTGCCAGCAGCGGAGGGTTTAGCGGGAACCAAGAGACCCAGTACTTC. Translating it yields CASSGGFSGNQETQYF.

The chain joins TRBV7-6 to TRBJ1-4; 7 nucleotides line up with TRBD1. Germline V gene lookup returns CDR1 SGHVS and CDR2 FNYEAQ. The CDR3 loop spans 16 amino acids. The V and J ends lost 4 bases and 2 bases, in that order; junction bases with no gene match: 7. The CDR3 region has the DNA TGTGCCAGCAGCTCGGCAGGGGGAGGGACTAATGAAAAACTGTTTTTT. It encodes CASSSAGGGTNEKLFF.

The chain recombines TRBV28 with TRBJ1-5; D is undetermined. Per the germline V gene, CDR1 is MDHEN and CDR2 is SYDVKM. This CDR3 comprises 13 residues. V was cut by 8 bases and J by 4 bases, with 12 bases left in between. The chain's CDR3 is CASGIRANQPQHF. The CDR3 DNA reads as TGTGCCAGCGGTATCCGGGCAAATCAGCCCCAGCATTTT.

This chain's CDR3 is CASSDLPGFPSYEQYF. The CDR3, as DNA: TGCGCCAGCAGCGATCTACCGGGATTTCCCTCCTACGAGCAGTACTTC. The V call is TRBV10-1, the J call TRBJ2-7; D possibly corresponds to TRBD2 (5 bases). V shed 6 bases and J shed 0 bases, with 18 bases lying between them. Per the germline V gene, CDR1 is WNHNN and CDR2 is SYGVQD (reference sequence). This CDR3 contains 16 residues.

J is TRBJ2-3 and V is TRBV29-1; tentatively, D is TRBD2 (7 bases). Germline lookup yields CDR1 SQVTM and CDR2 ANQGSEA. The germline V and J ends were trimmed by 7 bases and 6 bases, with 23 bases remaining between them. This CDR3 is built from 15 residues. The CDR3, as DNA: TGCAGCGCCGGGAACCCTAGCGGAGGGGGGGATACGCAGTATTTT. This gives the protein CSAGNPSGGGDTQYF.

The chain employs TRBV9 and TRBJ2-7, with 11 bases identical to TRBD1. The CDR3 spans 14 residues. J gave up 6 bases and V 3 bases, and 5 bases lay outside the gene matches. In germline, CDR1 is SGDLS, CDR2 YYNGEE. The CDR3 here is CASSAGTGGVEQYF. The CDR3 DNA is TGTGCCAGCAGCGCCGGGACAGGGGGGGTCGAGCAGTACTTC. The complete variable domain, with remaining parts taken from reference TRBV9 and TRBJ2-7, reads DSGVTQTPKHLITATGQRVTLRCSPRSGDLSVYWYQQSLDQGLQFLIQYYNGEERAKGNILERFSAQQFPDLHSELNLSSLELGDSALYFCASSAGTGGVEQYFGPGTRLTVT.

This chain joins TRBV11-2 and TRBJ1-4, with D uncertain. CDR1 SGHAT and CDR2 FQNNGV come from the germline V gene. V lost 0 bases, J lost 0 bases, and 11 bases lay in between. The CDR3 totals 17 residues. CDR3 nucleotide sequence: TGTGCCAGCAGCTTAGAGGAGTGGCAGTCAACTAATGAAAAACTGTTTTTT. Protein sequence: CASSLEEWQSTNEKLFF.

In its sample, this clone was seen once. The gene calls are TRBV9 and TRBJ2-3; 9 nucleotides line up with TRBD1. CDR3 length: 14 amino acids. Germline V gene data show CDR1 as SGDLS and CDR2 as YYNGEE. Germline trimming cut 4 bases from V and 10 bases from J; bases unmatched to any gene: 10. This CDR3 is CASSPRTGEFAQYF. The CDR3 bases are TGTGCCAGCAGCCCGAGGACAGGGGAGTTTGCGCAGTATTTT.

The chain uses TRBV11-2 and TRBJ2-1; no firm D call. Germline CDR1 reads SGHAT; CDR2 reads FQNNGV. This CDR3 region has 16 residues. The germline V and J ends were trimmed by 5 bases and 2 bases, with 16 bases remaining between them. CDR3 DNA sequence: TGTGCCAGCAGCCATTCGACGGTCAACCCCTACAATGAGCAGTTCTTC. Amino acids: CASSHSTVNPYNEQFF.

Only one count was recorded for this clone. The CDR3 region has the DNA TGTGCCAGCAGTACCATGTACAATGAGCAGTTCTTC. This codes for CASSTMYNEQFF. The chain links TRBV7-9 to TRBJ2-1; D unclear. Trimming shortened V by 6 bases and J by 4 bases, and 7 bases separated the two germline ends. Germline V gives CDR1 SEHNR, CDR2 FQNEAQ (reference sequence). This CDR3 has 12 residues.

CDR3 amino acids: CSADGSSLEQFF. The CDR3, as DNA: TGCAGCGCTGACGGGAGCAGCCTTGAGCAGTTCTTC. V and J are TRBV29-1 and TRBJ2-1; TRBD2 is a possible D gene (6 bases). The CDR3 runs 12 residues. Trimming removed 7 bases at V and 9 bases at J, with 16 bases between. CDR1 is SQVTM, CDR2 ANQGSEA, per germline.

V usage is TRBV13 and J usage is TRBJ2-1, with a weak D call TRBD1 (5 bases). From germline, CDR1 is PRHDT and CDR2 FYEKMQ (reference sequence). V dropped 5 bases and J dropped 4 bases, with 12 bases sitting between them. This CDR3 is built from 14 residues. CDR3 in DNA: TGTGCCAGCAGCCACGGACAAGTATACAATGAGCAGTTCTTC. It specifies CASSHGQVYNEQFF.

The chain links TRBV14 to TRBJ1-2, with no clear D. In germline, CDR1 is SGHDN, CDR2 FVKESK. Trimming cost V 0 bases and J 4 bases, with 12 bases left between them. The CDR3 contains 15 residues. The CDR3 protein is CASSQDLIGAYGYTF. The CDR3 DNA follows: TGTGCCAGCAGCCAAGATCTAATCGGTGCCTATGGCTACACCTTC.

J is TRBJ2-1 and V is TRBV27, with 10 bases fitting TRBD2. Looked up from germline, CDR1 is MNHEY and CDR2 is SMNVEV (reference sequence). V shed 4 bases and J 3 bases; nucleotides not matched to a gene: 3. The length of the CDR3 is 15 residues. The CDR3 reads CASSSSGSYYNEQFF. In DNA form, the CDR3 reads TGTGCCAGCAGTTCTAGCGGGAGTTACTACAATGAGCAGTTCTTC.

This chain links TRBV28 with TRBJ1-6, with 7 bases aligning to TRBD1. Germline V gives CDR1 MDHEN, CDR2 SYDVKM. The trim removed 8 bases at V and 6 bases at J, leaving 4 bases unmatched. The CDR3 is 13 amino acids. Written as DNA, the CDR3 is TGTGCCAGCGGGGGACAGCTTAATTCACCCCTCCACTTT. Its protein is CASGGQLNSPLHF.

The chain has TRBV6-4 and TRBJ1-1, with D tentatively TRBD1 (5 bases). The V gene lost 6 bases and the J gene lost 5 bases, with 13 bases spanning the gap. The CDR3 is 13 residues long. The germline gives CDR1 MRHNA, CDR2 SNTAGT. The CDR3 DNA is TGTGCCAGCAGGGTTAGGGGAGGGACTGAAGCTTTCTTT. Translation gives CASRVRGGTEAFF.

Here the CDR3 DNA reads TGCGCCAGCAGCTTTTCCGGGATCCCAGCCTACGAGCAGTACTTC. The encoded protein is CASSFSGIPAYEQYF. The chain is built from TRBV5-1 and TRBJ2-7, with a tentative D call TRBD2 (5 bases). The CDR3 spans 15 residues. Germline CDR1 SGHRS, CDR2 YFSETQ. V shed 2 bases and J shed 2 bases, with 14 bases lying between them. Full variable domain (outside the CDR3, taken from reference TRBV5-1 and TRBJ2-7): KAGVTQTPRYLIKTRGQQVTLSCSPISGHRSVSWYQQTPGQGLQFLFEYFSETQRNKGNFPGRFSGRQFSNSRSEMNVSTLELGDSALYLCASSFSGIPAYEQYFGPGTRLTVT.